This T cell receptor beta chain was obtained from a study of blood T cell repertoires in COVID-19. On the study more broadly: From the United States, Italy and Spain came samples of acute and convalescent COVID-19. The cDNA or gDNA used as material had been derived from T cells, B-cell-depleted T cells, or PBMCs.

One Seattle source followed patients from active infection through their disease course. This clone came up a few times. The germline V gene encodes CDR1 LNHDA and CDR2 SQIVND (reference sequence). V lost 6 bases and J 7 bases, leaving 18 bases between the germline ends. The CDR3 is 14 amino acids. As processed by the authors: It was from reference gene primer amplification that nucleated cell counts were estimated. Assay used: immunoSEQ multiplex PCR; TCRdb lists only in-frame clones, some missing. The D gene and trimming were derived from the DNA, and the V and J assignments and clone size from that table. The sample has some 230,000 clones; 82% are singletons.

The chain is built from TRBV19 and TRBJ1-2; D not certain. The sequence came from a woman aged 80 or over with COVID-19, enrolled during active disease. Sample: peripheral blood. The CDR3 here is CASSASRGWGGYTF. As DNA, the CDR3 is TGTGCCAGTAGCGCCTCCCGGGGATGGGGTGGCTACACCTTC.